A selection of T cell receptor beta chains follows, all from one sample in a study of identifying expanded T cells in peripheral blood. Here immunoSEQ multiplex PCR was the method, and the copy in TCRdb shows in-frame clones only, minus some. The sample lists approximately 100,000 clones; roughly 89% were seen once. The sequenced sample was blood. These TCRs come from a person between 18 and 75 years old in good health. Each CDR3 is given with its conserved first and last residue. The order of the fields is V gene, clone size, D gene, CDR3 protein. The D gene is left open where the match is weak. Size values are once, few and many counts, or a class for expanded clones, and some rows have none.

v_gene: TRBV4-3
abundance: .
d_gene: TRBD2
CDR3aa: CASSQEIRLAGGNTQYF

v_gene: TRBV7-2
abundance: few
d_gene: .
CDR3aa: CASSQYGPYNSPLHF

v_gene: TRBV7-2
abundance: few
d_gene: .
CDR3aa: CASSSPSGPDEQYF

v_gene: TRBV11-3
abundance: .
d_gene: TRBD2
CDR3aa: CASSSGTSGEQFF

v_gene: TRBV5-6
abundance: .
d_gene: TRBD1
CDR3aa: CASSWGTGWNSPLHF

v_gene: TRBV5-1
abundance: .
d_gene: TRBD2
CDR3aa: CASSPSSGGAYEQYF

v_gene: TRBV7-2
abundance: .
d_gene: .
CDR3aa: CASSPIFDTEAFF

v_gene: TRBV15
abundance: .
d_gene: .
CDR3aa: CATSVRDRGTDTQYF

v_gene: TRBV28
abundance: .
d_gene: .
CDR3aa: CASSHRFSNSNQPQHF

v_gene: TRBV5-1
abundance: .
d_gene: .
CDR3aa: CASSVSGRPHF

v_gene: TRBV30
abundance: few
d_gene: .
CDR3aa: CAWSMELNQPQHF

v_gene: TRBV4-1
abundance: .
d_gene: .
CDR3aa: CASSQGVDGLLGYTF

v_gene: TRBV5-1
abundance: .
d_gene: .
CDR3aa: CASSLRGGTDTQYF

v_gene: TRBV13
abundance: .
d_gene: TRBD1
CDR3aa: CASSSQGATYEQYF

v_gene: TRBV5-5
abundance: .
d_gene: .
CDR3aa: CASSTGGIQHIQYF

v_gene: TRBV19
abundance: .
d_gene: .
CDR3aa: CASSFRDQRSYTF

v_gene: TRBV15
abundance: .
d_gene: .
CDR3aa: CATSPRGSEKLFF

v_gene: TRBV4-3
abundance: .
d_gene: .
CDR3aa: CASSQDLVGTNNSPLHF

v_gene: TRBV9
abundance: .
d_gene: .
CDR3aa: CASSATEGYGYTF

v_gene: TRBV5-5
abundance: .
d_gene: TRBD2
CDR3aa: CASSWGLAGGYEQYF

v_gene: TRBV9
abundance: .
d_gene: .
CDR3aa: CASSPHEGTNYGYTF

v_gene: TRBV6-1
abundance: .
d_gene: .
CDR3aa: CAISETGPYEQYF

v_gene: TRBV13
abundance: .
d_gene: .
CDR3aa: CASSLTSTDTQYF

v_gene: TRBV30
abundance: .
d_gene: .
CDR3aa: CAWSVGARGYNEQFF